The TCR beta chain described here comes from a study of response to subunit inactivated influenza vaccine. Study-level results: Only a handful of new T cells, the authors suggested, are recruited with each seasonal influenza vaccination.

This clonotype was observed a few times. Antigen: not known. There are 20 residues in the CDR3. TCRdb reanalysed the RT-PCR reads using MiXCR and keeps one entry per CDR3 protein. In the table there are about half a million distinct CDR3 sequences, approximately 7.6% of which are singletons. The clonotype was recovered from a man aged 45 to 75 who received an inactivated influenza vaccine. V usage is TRBV21-1 and J usage is TRBJ2-5; whether TRBD2, the table's D call, matches the DNA was not checked. TRBV21-1 is a listed pseudogene. The starting material was PBMCs from blood, obtained less than 30 months after vaccination. The CDR3 is CASSKDVYRTSGRRQETQYF. CDR3 nucleotides: TGTGCCAGCAGCAAAGATGTGTATCGGACTAGCGGGAGGCGTCAAGAGACCCAGTACTTC.